This is a list of T cell receptor beta chains from one sample in a study of blood T cell repertoires in COVID-19. Generated by immunoSEQ multiplex PCR, the TCRdb table keeps only in-frame clones and is missing some. The data hold some 140,000 clones, with roughly 80% observed a single time. Sequencing input: peripheral blood. The receptors were sampled from a woman aged 55-70 years with acute or convalescent COVID-19. CDR3s include the opening cysteine and the closing phenylalanine or tryptophan. The D gene is left open where the match is weak. Expanded clones get a size class; other rows say once, few or many, or leave the size out.

v_gene	d_gene	abundance	j_gene	CDR3nt	CDR3aa
TRBV7-3	TRBD1	NA	TRBJ1-1	TGTGCCAGCATCGAACAGCCCGGGACAGGGGGAAACACTGAAGCTTTCTTT	CASIEQPGTGGNTEAFF
TRBV2	TRBD1	NA	TRBJ1-6	TGTGCCAGCCAGGAGCTGGACAGGGGCTATAATTCACCCCTCCACTTT	CASQELDRGYNSPLHF
TRBV2	TRBD2	NA	TRBJ2-1	TGTGCCAGCAGGCTGGGACTAGCGGAGGACAATGAGCAGTTCTTC	CASRLGLAEDNEQFF
TRBV15	NA	few	TRBJ1-6	TGTGCCAGCAAACAGATGAATAATTCACCCCTCCACTTT	CASKQMNNSPLHF
TRBV6-5	NA	NA	TRBJ1-2	TGTGCCAGCAGTTACGAGGGGGGGAATGGCTACACCTTC	CASSYEGGNGYTF
TRBV28	TRBD1	NA	TRBJ1-2	TGTGCCAGCAGCCCAGGGGGACCCTTTCGCTACACCTTC	CASSPGGPFRYTF
TRBV24-1	TRBD1	NA	TRBJ2-1	TGTGCCACCAGTGATCCTACAGGGGGCTCCTACAATGAGCAGTTCTTC	CATSDPTGGSYNEQFF
TRBV7-8	NA	NA	TRBJ2-7	TGTGCCAGCAGCTTAGCCGGAGGAAACTACGAGCAGTACTTC	CASSLAGGNYEQYF
TRBV28	TRBD1	NA	TRBJ1-4	TGTGCCAGCAGTCTGCAGGGGGCCAGTGAAAAACTGTTTTTT	CASSLQGASEKLFF
TRBV3-1/TRBV3-2	NA	few	TRBJ2-1	TGTGCCAGCAGCCCCCTCCGACAGAAATGGGGCGATGAGCAGTTCTTC	CASSPLRQKWGDEQFF
TRBV3-1/TRBV3-2	NA	NA	TRBJ1-2	TGTGCCAGCAGCCCTGGTGGGGCAGGGTCAGTTGGCTACACCTTC	CASSPGGAGSVGYTF
TRBV29-1	TRBD1	NA	TRBJ1-4	TGCAGCGTCGCGGGACAGCCGAATGAAAAACTGTTTTTT	CSVAGQPNEKLFF
TRBV6-5	NA	NA	TRBJ2-7	TGTGCCAGCAGTTCCTACAGGCTAGTCAACTACGAGCAGTACTTC	CASSSYRLVNYEQYF
TRBV18	NA	NA	TRBJ1-1	TGTGCCAGCTCACCACCGGCAGGGGTCGGCACTGAAGCTTTCTTT	CASSPPAGVGTEAFF
TRBV7-9	TRBD2	few	TRBJ2-2	TGTGCCAGCAGCCGGACTAGCGGGGGGTCGGGCACCGGGGAGCTGTTTTTT	CASSRTSGGSGTGELFF
TRBV5-4	NA	NA	TRBJ1-2	TGTGCCAGCAGCTTGGATGGTAACAGGGCCTATGGCTACACCTTC	CASSLDGNRAYGYTF
TRBV7-9	NA	NA	TRBJ1-2	TGTGCCAGCAGCTTAGAATGGGGGGTTAGCTATGGCTACACCTTC	CASSLEWGVSYGYTF
TRBV4-1	TRBD1	NA	TRBJ1-2	TGCGCCAGCAGGAACCCGGGACAGGGGGATGGCTACACCTTC	CASRNPGQGDGYTF
TRBV3-1/TRBV3-2	NA	NA	TRBJ2-2	TGTGCCAGCAGCCAAGTTGAGACAGGCTGGAGCGGGGAGCTGTTTTTT	CASSQVETGWSGELFF
TRBV6-2/TRBV6-3	TRBD1	NA	TRBJ1-5	TGTGCCAGCAGCTCACAAGGACAGGGTAAAAATCAGCCCCAGCATTTT	CASSSQGQGKNQPQHF
TRBV5-1	NA	NA	TRBJ2-5	TGCGCCAGCAGCTCAAGTCACAGGGTCCAAGAGACCCAGTACTTC	CASSSSHRVQETQYF
TRBV10-2	TRBD1	NA	TRBJ1-1	TGCGCCAGCAGTGAGGCGACAGGGTCCCCCGGAGCTTTCTTT	CASSEATGSPGAFF
TRBV7-9	TRBD2	NA	TRBJ2-3	TGTGCCAGCAGCTTTCTAAGCGGGGGGGCCGGAGATACGCAGTATTTT	CASSFLSGGAGDTQYF
TRBV6-1	NA	once	TRBJ1-3	TGTGCCAGCAGTGAATTGCGGGGGCAGACGGGAAACACCATATATTTT	CASSELRGQTGNTIYF
TRBV30	TRBD1	few	TRBJ1-6	TGTGCCTGGAGTGAGTTCGGGACAGGTGGGACACCCCTCCACTTT	CAWSEFGTGGTPLHF
TRBV30	NA	few	TRBJ1-4	TGTGCCTGGAGTGTAGAACAGCCTGCAACTAATGAAAAACTGTTTTTT	CAWSVEQPATNEKLFF
TRBV19	TRBD1	NA	TRBJ1-5	TGTGCCAGTACCCGACAAGGACAGGGGGCGGGTCAGCCCCAGCATTTT	CASTRQGQGAGQPQHF
TRBV27	TRBD1	NA	TRBJ1-1	TGTGCCAGCCGGACAGGGCGGCTGGGTGAAGCTTTCTTT	CASRTGRLGEAFF
TRBV6-5	TRBD1	NA	TRBJ2-7	TGTGCCAGCAGTTACTCGACAGGGACGTACGAGCAGTACTTC	CASSYSTGTYEQYF
TRBV11-2	TRBD1	NA	TRBJ1-5	TGTGCCAGCAGCTTCAGGACAGGGTCTGGGGAGCCCCAGCATTTT	CASSFRTGSGEPQHF
TRBV10-3	TRBD1	NA	TRBJ2-1	TGTGCCGGATCGGGACAGGGCTCCTACAATGAGCAGTTCTTC	CAGSGQGSYNEQFF
TRBV3-1/TRBV3-2	TRBD1	NA	TRBJ1-2	TGTGCCAGCAGCTCTCTGGACAGGATTAACTATGGCTACACCTTC	CASSSLDRINYGYTF
TRBV19	TRBD1	NA	TRBJ1-4	TGTGCCAGTAGGGGACAGCGAGCAACTAATGAAAAACTGTTTTTT	CASRGQRATNEKLFF
TRBV5-6	NA	NA	TRBJ1-5	TGTGCCAGCAGCTTGGCAGGGGCCGTTAGCAATCAGCCCCAGCATTTT	CASSLAGAVSNQPQHF
TRBV3-1/TRBV3-2	NA	few	TRBJ1-2	TGTGCCAGCAGCCAAGACGTCGGGAGGGATGGCACCTTC	CASSQDVGRDGTF
TRBV24-1	NA	NA	TRBJ2-3	TGTGCCACCAGTGATTCGGACAGCGGATCGCAGTATTTT	CATSDSDSGSQYF
TRBV18	TRBD1	NA	TRBJ1-6	TGTGCCAGCTCGACAGGGGGTAATTCACCCCTCCACTTT	CASSTGGNSPLHF
TRBV6-2/TRBV6-3	TRBD1	NA	TRBJ2-3	TGTGCCAGCAGTTACCGGGACAGGGCCACAGATACGCAGTATTTT	CASSYRDRATDTQYF
TRBV11-2	TRBD1	NA	TRBJ2-4	TGTGCCAGCAGCTCGGCGGTAGGGACAGCAGGTACGAAGGACATTCAGTACTTC	CASSSAVGTAGTKDIQYF
TRBV11-2	NA	NA	TRBJ2-1	TGTGCCAGCAGCTTCATTACAGGGTCCTACAATGAGCAGTTCTTC	CASSFITGSYNEQFF
TRBV5-1	NA	NA	TRBJ2-3	TGCGCCAGCAGCTTGGGGCCGGGTTCCACAGATACGCAGTATTTT	CASSLGPGSTDTQYF
TRBV11-2	NA	NA	TRBJ1-1	TGTGCCAGCAGCTTATGGGGCGGCCAATCGAACACTGAAGCTTTCTTT	CASSLWGGQSNTEAFF
TRBV18	TRBD2	NA	TRBJ2-2	TGTGCCAGCTCACGGGCTATCGGGACTACAAACACCGGGGAGCTGTTTTTT	CASSRAIGTTNTGELFF
TRBV29-1	NA	few	TRBJ1-4	TGCAGCGTTGAAGGGGCCGGCGATGAAAAACTGTTTTTT	CSVEGAGDEKLFF
TRBV5-1	TRBD1	NA	TRBJ1-2	TGCGCCAGCAGCTTGCAGGGGGCTGCCGGCTACACCTTC	CASSLQGAAGYTF
TRBV7-9	NA	NA	TRBJ1-1	TGTGCCAGCAGCTTAAACAGGGAGGAAGCTTTCTTT	CASSLNREEAFF